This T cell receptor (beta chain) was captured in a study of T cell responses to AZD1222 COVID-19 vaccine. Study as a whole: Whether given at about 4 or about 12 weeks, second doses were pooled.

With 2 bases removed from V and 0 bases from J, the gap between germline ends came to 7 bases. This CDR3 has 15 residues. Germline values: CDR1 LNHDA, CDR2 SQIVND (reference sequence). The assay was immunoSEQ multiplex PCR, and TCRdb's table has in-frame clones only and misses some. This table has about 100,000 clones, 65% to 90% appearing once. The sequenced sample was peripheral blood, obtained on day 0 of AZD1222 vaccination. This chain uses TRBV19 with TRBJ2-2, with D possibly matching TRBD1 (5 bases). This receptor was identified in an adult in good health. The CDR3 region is CASSIRGTNTGELFF. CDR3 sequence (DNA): TGTGCCAGTAGTATAAGGGGAACGAACACCGGGGAGCTGTTTTTT.